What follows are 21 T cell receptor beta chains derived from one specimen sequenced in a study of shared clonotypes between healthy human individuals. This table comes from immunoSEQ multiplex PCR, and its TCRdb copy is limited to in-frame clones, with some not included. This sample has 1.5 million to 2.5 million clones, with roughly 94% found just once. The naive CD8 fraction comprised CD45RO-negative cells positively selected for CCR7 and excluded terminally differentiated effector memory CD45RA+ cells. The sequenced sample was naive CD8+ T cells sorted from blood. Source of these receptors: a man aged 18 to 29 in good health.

DNA of the CDR3: TGCAGCGTCCTTCCACCGGGACAGGGCTACGAGCAGTACTTC. Residues: CSVLPPGQGYEQYF. This chain links TRBV29-1 with TRBJ2-7; 9 bases agree with TRBD1. Unmatched junction bases numbered 9, after V lost 6 bases and J lost 3 bases. CDR3 length equals 14 residues. Looked up from germline, CDR1 is SQVTM and CDR2 is ANQGSEA.

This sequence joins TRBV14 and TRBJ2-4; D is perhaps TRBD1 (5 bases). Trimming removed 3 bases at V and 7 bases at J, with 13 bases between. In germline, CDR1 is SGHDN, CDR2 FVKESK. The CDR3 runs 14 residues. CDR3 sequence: CASSQRQGFNIQYF. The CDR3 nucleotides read TGTGCCAGCAGCCAGCGCCAGGGTTTTAACATTCAGTACTTC.

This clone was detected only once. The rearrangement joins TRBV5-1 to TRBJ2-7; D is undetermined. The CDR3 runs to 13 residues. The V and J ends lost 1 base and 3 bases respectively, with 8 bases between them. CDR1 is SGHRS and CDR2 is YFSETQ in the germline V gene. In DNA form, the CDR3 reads TGCGCCAGCAGCTTGCAACAAGACTACGAGCAGTACTTC. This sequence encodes CASSLQQDYEQYF.

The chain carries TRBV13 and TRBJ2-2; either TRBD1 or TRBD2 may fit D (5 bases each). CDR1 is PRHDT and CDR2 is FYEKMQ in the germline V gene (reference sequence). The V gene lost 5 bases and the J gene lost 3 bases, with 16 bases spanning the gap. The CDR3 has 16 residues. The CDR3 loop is CASSQRTILDTGELFF. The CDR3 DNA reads TGTGCCAGCAGCCAGCGGACAATCCTGGACACCGGGGAGCTGTTTTTT.

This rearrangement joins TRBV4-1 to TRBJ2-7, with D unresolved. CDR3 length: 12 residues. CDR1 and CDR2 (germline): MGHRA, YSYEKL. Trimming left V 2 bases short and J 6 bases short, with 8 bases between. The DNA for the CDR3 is TGCGCCAGCAGCCAATTCCCGCGCGAGCAGTACTTC. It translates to CASSQFPREQYF.

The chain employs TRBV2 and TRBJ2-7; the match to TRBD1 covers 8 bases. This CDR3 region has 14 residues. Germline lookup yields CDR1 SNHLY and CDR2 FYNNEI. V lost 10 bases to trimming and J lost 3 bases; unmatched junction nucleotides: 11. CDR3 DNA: TGTGCCATCGATCCGACAGGGGACATCTACGAGCAGTACTTC. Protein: CAIDPTGDIYEQYF.

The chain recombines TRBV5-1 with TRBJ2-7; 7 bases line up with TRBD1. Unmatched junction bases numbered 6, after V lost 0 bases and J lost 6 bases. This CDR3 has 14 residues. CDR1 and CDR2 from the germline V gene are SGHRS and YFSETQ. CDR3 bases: TGCGCCAGCAGCTTGGCGGGACAGAGTCCCGAGCAGTACTTC. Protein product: CASSLAGQSPEQYF.

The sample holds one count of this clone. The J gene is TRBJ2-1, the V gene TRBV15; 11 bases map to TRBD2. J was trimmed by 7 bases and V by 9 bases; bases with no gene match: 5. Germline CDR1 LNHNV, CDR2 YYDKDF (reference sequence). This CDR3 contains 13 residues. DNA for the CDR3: TGTGCCACAGAATTAGCGGGAGGGAATGAGCAGTTCTTC. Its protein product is CATELAGGNEQFF.

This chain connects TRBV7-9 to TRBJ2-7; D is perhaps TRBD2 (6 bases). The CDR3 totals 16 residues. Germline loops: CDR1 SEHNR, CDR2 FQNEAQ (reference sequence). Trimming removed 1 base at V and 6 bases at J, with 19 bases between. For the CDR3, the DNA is TGTGCCAGCAGCTTAGGGTCGGGAGACCGACCTTTCGAGCAGTACTTC. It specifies CASSLGSGDRPFEQYF.

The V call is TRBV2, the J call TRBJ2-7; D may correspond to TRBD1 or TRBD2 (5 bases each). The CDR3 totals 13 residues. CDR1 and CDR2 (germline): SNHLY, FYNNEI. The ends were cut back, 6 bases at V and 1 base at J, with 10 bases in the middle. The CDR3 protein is CASRGTTSYEQYF. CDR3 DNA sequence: TGTGCCAGCAGAGGGACGACATCCTACGAGCAGTACTTC.

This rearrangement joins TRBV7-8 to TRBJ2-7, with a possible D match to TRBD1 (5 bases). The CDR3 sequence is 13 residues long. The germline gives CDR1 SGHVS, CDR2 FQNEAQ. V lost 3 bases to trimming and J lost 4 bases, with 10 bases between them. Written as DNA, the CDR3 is TGTGCCAGCAGCTTTGTGGGGCCTTACGAGCAGTACTTC. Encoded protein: CASSFVGPYEQYF.

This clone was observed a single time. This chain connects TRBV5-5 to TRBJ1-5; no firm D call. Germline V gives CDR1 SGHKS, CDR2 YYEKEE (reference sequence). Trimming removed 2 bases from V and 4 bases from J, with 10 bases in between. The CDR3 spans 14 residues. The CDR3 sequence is CASSLEGYNQPQHF. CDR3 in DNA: TGTGCCAGCAGCTTAGAAGGGTATAATCAGCCCCAGCATTTT.

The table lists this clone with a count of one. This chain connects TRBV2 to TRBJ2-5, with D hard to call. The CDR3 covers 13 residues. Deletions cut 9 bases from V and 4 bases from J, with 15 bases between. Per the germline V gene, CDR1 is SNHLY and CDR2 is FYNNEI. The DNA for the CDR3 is TGTGCCAGTCTTTTGGGGATGGGAGAGACCCAGTACTTC. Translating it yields CASLLGMGETQYF.

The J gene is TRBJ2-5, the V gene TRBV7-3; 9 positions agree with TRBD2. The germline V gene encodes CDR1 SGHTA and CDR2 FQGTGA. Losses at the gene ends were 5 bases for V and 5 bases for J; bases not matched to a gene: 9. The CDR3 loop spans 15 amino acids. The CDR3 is CASSPTGAGGETQYF. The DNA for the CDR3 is TGTGCCAGCAGCCCTACAGGGGCGGGAGGGGAGACCCAGTACTTC. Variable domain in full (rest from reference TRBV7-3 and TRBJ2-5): GAGVSQTPSNKVTEKGKYVELRCDPISGHTALYWYRQSLGQGPEFLIYFQGTGAADDSGLPNDRFFAVRPEGSVSTLKIQRTERGDSAVYLCASSPTGAGGETQYFGPGTRLLVL.

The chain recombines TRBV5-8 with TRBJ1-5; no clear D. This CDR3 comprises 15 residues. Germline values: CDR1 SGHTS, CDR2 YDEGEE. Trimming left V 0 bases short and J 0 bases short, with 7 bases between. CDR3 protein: CASSLVVNSNQPQHF. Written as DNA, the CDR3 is TGTGCCAGCAGCTTGGTGGTGAATAGCAATCAGCCCCAGCATTTT.

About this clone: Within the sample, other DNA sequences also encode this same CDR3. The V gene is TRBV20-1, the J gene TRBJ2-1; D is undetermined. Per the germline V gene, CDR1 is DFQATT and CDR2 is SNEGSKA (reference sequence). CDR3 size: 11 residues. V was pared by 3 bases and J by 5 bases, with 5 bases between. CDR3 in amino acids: CSASLDNEQFF. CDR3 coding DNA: TGCAGTGCTAGCTTGGACAATGAGCAGTTCTTC.

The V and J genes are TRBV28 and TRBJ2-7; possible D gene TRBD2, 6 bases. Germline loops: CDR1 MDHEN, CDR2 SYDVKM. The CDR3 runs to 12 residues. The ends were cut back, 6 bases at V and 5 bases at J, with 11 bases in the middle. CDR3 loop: CASSRGYNEQYF. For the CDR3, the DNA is TGTGCCAGCAGCCGGGGGTACAACGAGCAGTACTTC.

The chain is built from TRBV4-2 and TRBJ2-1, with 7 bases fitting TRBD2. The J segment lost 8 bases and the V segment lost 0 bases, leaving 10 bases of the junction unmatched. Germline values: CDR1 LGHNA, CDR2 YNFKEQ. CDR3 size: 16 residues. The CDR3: CASSQESEAGRDEQFF. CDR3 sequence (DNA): TGTGCCAGCAGCCAAGAGTCAGAGGCAGGGAGGGATGAGCAGTTCTTC.

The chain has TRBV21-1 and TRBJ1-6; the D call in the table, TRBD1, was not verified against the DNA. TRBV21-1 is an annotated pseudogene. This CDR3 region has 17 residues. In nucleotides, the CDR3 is TGTGCCAGCAGCTCCCGACAGGGGCTATTCTTTAATTCACCCCTCCACTTT. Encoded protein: CASSSRQGLFFNSPLHF.

CDR3 in DNA: TGCGCCAGCAGTCCCGGGACAGCTAATAATGAAAAACTGTTTTTT. Translating gives CASSPGTANNEKLFF. The chain links TRBV4-1 to TRBJ1-4; TRBD1 agrees at 7 bases. V was clipped by 6 bases and J by 4 bases; unmatched bases: 8. There are 15 residues in the CDR3. Germline CDR1 and CDR2: MGHRA and YSYEKL.

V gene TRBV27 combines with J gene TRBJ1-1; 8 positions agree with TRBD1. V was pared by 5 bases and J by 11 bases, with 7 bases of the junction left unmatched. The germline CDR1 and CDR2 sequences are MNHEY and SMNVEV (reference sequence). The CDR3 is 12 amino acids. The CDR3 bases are TGTGCCAGCAGTCCACCGACAGGGGCGGCTTTCTTT. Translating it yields CASSPPTGAAFF.